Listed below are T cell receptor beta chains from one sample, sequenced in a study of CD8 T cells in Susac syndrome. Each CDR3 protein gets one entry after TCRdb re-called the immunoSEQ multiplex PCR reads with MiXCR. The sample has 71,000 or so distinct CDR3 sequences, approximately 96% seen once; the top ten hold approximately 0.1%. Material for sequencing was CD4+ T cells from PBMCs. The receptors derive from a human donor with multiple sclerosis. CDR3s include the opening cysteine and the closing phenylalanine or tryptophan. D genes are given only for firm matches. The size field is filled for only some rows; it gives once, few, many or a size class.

TGTGCCAGCAGCCGGACAGGGGGGACCGGGGAGCTGTTTTTT CASSRTGGTGELFF TRBJ2-2 TRBD1 TRBV3-1 .
TGTGCCACCAGTGATCCGGGACAGGGAGGCTATGAGCAGTTCTTC CATSDPGQGGYEQFF TRBJ2-1 TRBD1 TRBV24-1 .
TGTGCCAGCAGCTTAAACAGCGGGGGGGCGGAGACCCAGTACTTC CASSLNSGGAETQYF TRBJ2-5 TRBD2 TRBV7-2 .
TGTGCCAGCAGTCCCCCGAGGAGCGGGGGAACCTCGAACACCGGGGAGCTGTTTTTT CASSPPRSGGTSNTGELFF TRBJ2-2 TRBD2 TRBV28 .
TGTGCCAGCAGCTTAGAACCGGTGGGCTCCTACGAGCAGTACTTC CASSLEPVGSYEQYF TRBJ2-7 . TRBV7-9 .
TGCAGCGTTGAAGAGGAACAGGCGGCCACTGAAGCTTTCTTT CSVEEEQAATEAFF TRBJ1-1 . TRBV29-1 .
TGCGCCAGCAGCCAAGGACTAGCAGGGTGGCCCCCGCCGGAGGGGACCTACAATGAGCAGTTCTTC CASSQGLAGWPPPEGTYNEQFF TRBJ2-1 TRBD2 TRBV4-3 .
TGCGCCAGCAGCCAAGTGGCTAGCGGGGGGGCAGCAGATACGCAGTATTTT CASSQVASGGAADTQYF TRBJ2-3 TRBD2 TRBV4-3 .
TGCGCCAGCAGCTTGGAGGGTACGTTGCTCTACGAGCAGTACTTC CASSLEGTLLYEQYF TRBJ2-7 . TRBV5-1 .
TGTGCCAGCAGCTTATCGGGGAAGAACACTGAAGCTTTCTTT CASSLSGKNTEAFF TRBJ1-1 . TRBV7-9 .
TGTGCCAGCAGTCCCGGGACCCATGGCTACACCTTC CASSPGTHGYTF TRBJ1-2 . TRBV6-5 .
TGTGCCAGCAGCTTAGATCGGGAAGGGACGGAGACCCAGTACTTC CASSLDREGTETQYF TRBJ2-5 . TRBV11-2 .
TGCAGCGTGGCGACAGGCGGGGAGACCCAGTACTTC CSVATGGETQYF TRBJ2-5 . TRBV29-1 .
TGTGCCAGCAGCTTAGCGCCCGGGACAGGAAACACCATATATTTT CASSLAPGTGNTIYF TRBJ1-3 . TRBV7-9 .
TGTGCCAGCTCACCGGGACTCCAAACACTATACAATGAGCAGTTCTTC CASSPGLQTLYNEQFF TRBJ2-1 . TRBV18 .
TGTGCCAGCAGTCCAAGTGTAGACACCATATATTTT CASSPSVDTIYF TRBJ1-3 . TRBV12-3/TRBV12-4 .
TGCAGCGTTGACTCTAGCGGGGGGAGTTCATGGCAGTACTTC CSVDSSGGSSWQYF TRBJ2-7 TRBD2 TRBV29-1 .
TGTGCCAGCAGCCCCCCGTCACTAGCGGGGACGGAGACCCAGTACTTC CASSPPSLAGTETQYF TRBJ2-5 TRBD2 TRBV11-2 .
TGTGCCAGCAGCACGGGCCCCGCGAGCCAAGAGACCCAGTACTTC CASSTGPASQETQYF TRBJ2-5 . TRBV7-3 .
TGCAGTGCTACCCCACCGGAAGCGGGGGGGCCGGACACCGGGGAGCTGTTTTTT CSATPPEAGGPDTGELFF TRBJ2-2 TRBD2 TRBV20-1 .
TGCAGCGTCCGGGAGCGGGTCAGGGGTGGCTACACCTTC CSVRERVRGGYTF TRBJ1-2 . TRBV29-1 once
TGTGCCAGCAGCCCTGGGACAGGGAATAATTCACCCCTCCACTTT CASSPGTGNNSPLHF TRBJ1-6 TRBD1 TRBV7-2 .
TGCAGTGCTAGAGATCTGTACAGGGGGAATTCACCCCTCCACTTT CSARDLYRGNSPLHF TRBJ1-6 TRBD1 TRBV20-1 .
TGTGCCAGCAGCTCAATCCACCGGGACAGGGGGTCTAACACCGGGGAGCTGTTTTTT CASSSIHRDRGSNTGELFF TRBJ2-2 TRBD1 TRBV11-3 .
TGTGCCACCAGTGATTTGCAGGGGACAGGGCTAGAGACCCAGTACTTC CATSDLQGTGLETQYF TRBJ2-5 TRBD1 TRBV24-1 .
TGTGCCAGCAGCTTAGAAGGTTCTAGGACTGAAGCTTTCTTT CASSLEGSRTEAFF TRBJ1-1 . TRBV7-2 .
TGCAGCGTGTCTCCGGGACCCCGGACCTATGGCTACACCTTC CSVSPGPRTYGYTF TRBJ1-2 . TRBV29-1 .
TGCAGCGTTGAAGGGCTAGCGGAGTACGAGCAGTACTTC CSVEGLAEYEQYF TRBJ2-7 TRBD2 TRBV29-1 .
TGTGCCAGCAGCTCACAGGGCTGGGGCACTGAAGCTTTCTTT CASSSQGWGTEAFF TRBJ1-1 . TRBV7-4 once
TGTGCCAGCAGCCAAGATCGGGTCCCGGGACCCCCGATTCGGGAGACCCAGTACTTC CASSQDRVPGPPIRETQYF TRBJ2-5 . TRBV3-1 once
TGTGCCAGCAGCTTGGTTACGGGATCCTACGAGCAGTACTTC CASSLVTGSYEQYF TRBJ2-7 . TRBV5-6 .
TGTGCCAGCAGCTTAGGCAGGGCCAATAATTCACCCCTCCACTTT CASSLGRANNSPLHF TRBJ1-6 . TRBV13 .
TGCAGTGCTATTGGGGGGGCGGGGAGCAATCAGCCCCAGCATTTT CSAIGGAGSNQPQHF TRBJ1-5 . TRBV20-1 .
TGCAGCGGACTGGGCACGGGGAACACTGAAGCTTTCTTT CSGLGTGNTEAFF TRBJ1-1 . TRBV29-1 .
TGTGCCAGCAGCCAAGGCGGGGGCCAAGAGACCCAGTACTTC CASSQGGGQETQYF TRBJ2-5 TRBD2 TRBV3-1 .
TGTGCCAGCAAGGAGGGAGTTTACAATGAGCAGTTCTTC CASKEGVYNEQFF TRBJ2-1 . TRBV6-6 .
TGTGCCAGCACCGCAACAGAGTATGGCTACACCTTC CASTATEYGYTF TRBJ1-2 . TRBV5-6 .
TGCGCCAGCAGCTCAGACAGGGGGCCCGGTGAGCAGTTCTTC CASSSDRGPGEQFF TRBJ2-1 TRBD1 TRBV5-1 .
TGTGCCAGCAGTTCCCAGGGGGCTTCACCCCTCCACTTT CASSSQGASPLHF TRBJ1-6 TRBD1 TRBV27 few
TGTGCCAGCAGCCCCTTGGGTGAGACCCAGTACTTC CASSPLGETQYF TRBJ2-5 . TRBV7-9 few
TGCGCCAGCAGCTTTTTGGACGGGAGTATCAATGAGCAGTTCTTC CASSFLDGSINEQFF TRBJ2-1 . TRBV5-1 .
TGTGCCAGCAGCCTGACAGGGGCGTATAGCAATCAGCCCCAGCATTTT CASSLTGAYSNQPQHF TRBJ1-5 TRBD1 TRBV7-2 .
TGCAGTGCTAGTCAAGGGGGCAATCAGCCCCAGCATTTT CSASQGGNQPQHF TRBJ1-5 . TRBV20-1 .
TGTGCCAGCAGGGAAAGACTAGCGGGAGGAGGCGATACGCAGTATTTT CASRERLAGGGDTQYF TRBJ2-3 TRBD2 TRBV2 few
TGTGCCAGCAGTTTACGGGGGCCCCTCCACTTT CASSLRGPLHF TRBJ1-6 . TRBV7-2 .
TGTGCCAGCAGCTTAGAATATAGGAGTAGCCGAACAGATACGCAGTATTTT CASSLEYRSSRTDTQYF TRBJ2-3 . TRBV7-8 .
TGCGCCAGCAGCGGAATAAAGGGGGGGACTTACGAGCAGTACTTC CASSGIKGGTYEQYF TRBJ2-7 . TRBV5-1 .
TGTGCCTGGAGTGTACTGGGGGGCGCAGGCGGGGAGCTGTTTTTT CAWSVLGGAGGELFF TRBJ2-2 . TRBV30 .
TGTGCCAGCCTCCGGGACAGGGACGAGCAGTACTTC CASLRDRDEQYF TRBJ2-7 TRBD1 TRBV2 .
TGTGCCAGCGGGGTGGACAGCTCCTACAATGAGCAGTTCTTC CASGVDSSYNEQFF TRBJ2-1 . TRBV2 .